This is a list of T cell receptor beta chains from one sample in a study of blood T cells in healthy people across ages. TCRdb redid the calling of the 5' RACE reads with MiXCR, one entry per CDR3 protein. The table has nearly 1 million distinct CDR3 sequences, roughly 47% seen once. Sequencing was carried out using blood. The receptor set was obtained from a woman aged 55-70 years in good health. CDR3s include the opening cysteine and the closing phenylalanine or tryptophan. D genes are given only for firm matches. Clone sizes are given selectively: once, few, many, or a class where the clone is expanded.

abundance: -
j_gene: TRBJ2-3
v_gene: TRBV11-2
d_gene: TRBD1
CDR3nt: TGTGCCAGCAGCTTTTCCTTGGACAGGGCAAATACGCAGTATTTT
CDR3aa: CASSFSLDRANTQYF

abundance: few
j_gene: TRBJ1-2
v_gene: TRBV27
d_gene: -
CDR3nt: TGTGCCAGCAGCCAACATGGGGCAGGGGGCTACACCTTC
CDR3aa: CASSQHGAGGYTF

abundance: -
j_gene: TRBJ2-1
v_gene: TRBV21-1
d_gene: -
CDR3nt: TGTGCCAGCAGCGACGACAGGGGGCGGTACAATGAGCAGTTCTTC
CDR3aa: CASSDDRGRYNEQFF

abundance: -
j_gene: TRBJ1-4
v_gene: TRBV28
d_gene: -
CDR3nt: TGTGCCAGCAGTTTACTTGTGGGTACTAATGAAAAACTGTTTTTT
CDR3aa: CASSLLVGTNEKLFF

abundance: -
j_gene: TRBJ1-2
v_gene: TRBV3-1
d_gene: -
CDR3nt: TGTGCCAGCAGCCACGGTAGGGGCTACACCTTC
CDR3aa: CASSHGRGYTF

abundance: -
j_gene: TRBJ2-5
v_gene: TRBV3-1
d_gene: -
CDR3nt: TGTGCCAGCAGCCAAGGAGTGAGGTGGTACCAAGAGACCCAGTACTTC
CDR3aa: CASSQGVRWYQETQYF

abundance: few
j_gene: TRBJ2-3
v_gene: TRBV20-1
d_gene: -
CDR3nt: TGCAGTGTTACCCTTAAGCGCGCAGGGCCCAGGACGGGTACGCAGTATTTT
CDR3aa: CSVTLKRAGPRTGTQYF

abundance: few
j_gene: TRBJ2-4
v_gene: TRBV20-1
d_gene: -
CDR3nt: TGCAGTGCTAGAGAGAAAAGGCTACTAGCCAAAAACATTCAGTACTTC
CDR3aa: CSAREKRLLAKNIQYF

abundance: -
j_gene: TRBJ2-7
v_gene: TRBV5-1
d_gene: TRBD2
CDR3nt: TGCGCCAGCAGCTTGGGCCCCGGGACTAGCGGGTTATCCTACGAGCAGTACTTC
CDR3aa: CASSLGPGTSGLSYEQYF

abundance: once
j_gene: TRBJ2-7
v_gene: TRBV7-2
d_gene: -
CDR3nt: TGTGCCAGCAGCTTAGCAGGGGATTTCTCCTACGAGCAGTACTTC
CDR3aa: CASSLAGDFSYEQYF

abundance: -
j_gene: TRBJ2-1
v_gene: TRBV20-1
d_gene: -
CDR3nt: TGCAGTGCTAGCGTTGTGTCCCGAAGCTCCTACAATGAGCAGTTCTTC
CDR3aa: CSASVVSRSSYNEQFF

abundance: few
j_gene: TRBJ2-7
v_gene: TRBV6-6
d_gene: TRBD1
CDR3nt: TGTGCCAGCAGTTACTCGACAGGGGAGACCTACGAGCAGTACTTC
CDR3aa: CASSYSTGETYEQYF

abundance: few
j_gene: TRBJ2-5
v_gene: TRBV28
d_gene: -
CDR3nt: TGTGCCACCAGGACAGCCTTTGGGCAGTACTTC
CDR3aa: CATRTAFGQYF

abundance: few
j_gene: TRBJ2-7
v_gene: TRBV20-1
d_gene: TRBD2
CDR3nt: TGCAGTGCTGGCCGGAGGACTAGCATTTGGTTCGGAGCTCACGAGCAGTACTTC
CDR3aa: CSAGRRTSIWFGAHEQYF

abundance: few
j_gene: TRBJ1-1
v_gene: TRBV4-1
d_gene: TRBD1
CDR3nt: TGCGCCAGCAGCCCTCACCCGGGACAGGGTTCCGCTCAAGCTTTCTTT
CDR3aa: CASSPHPGQGSAQAFF

abundance: -
j_gene: TRBJ2-1
v_gene: TRBV6-6
d_gene: -
CDR3nt: TGTGCCAGTTGTTGGGGGGAGCGCCCTAACAATGAGCAGTTCTTC
CDR3aa: CASCWGERPNNEQFF

abundance: few
j_gene: TRBJ2-7
v_gene: TRBV28
d_gene: -
CDR3nt: TGTGCCAGCAGTTCCGTCGGAGGGGTAGGGGACGAGCAGTACTTC
CDR3aa: CASSSVGGVGDEQYF

abundance: -
j_gene: TRBJ1-2
v_gene: TRBV30
d_gene: TRBD1
CDR3nt: TGTGCCTGGAGTAGGACAGGGGTGTATGGCTACACCTTC
CDR3aa: CAWSRTGVYGYTF

abundance: few
j_gene: TRBJ2-5
v_gene: TRBV24-1
d_gene: TRBD1
CDR3nt: TGTGCCACCAGTGATCCCCGGACAGGGCAAGAGACCCAGTACTTC
CDR3aa: CATSDPRTGQETQYF

abundance: few
j_gene: TRBJ2-7
v_gene: TRBV10-3
d_gene: -
CDR3nt: TGTGCCATCAGTGTTGACGGGCTATACGAGCAGTACTTC
CDR3aa: CAISVDGLYEQYF

abundance: -
j_gene: TRBJ2-7
v_gene: TRBV11-2
d_gene: -
CDR3nt: TGTGCCAGCAGTTCCGGGAGCACCTACGAGCAGTACTTC
CDR3aa: CASSSGSTYEQYF

abundance: -
j_gene: TRBJ2-1
v_gene: TRBV20-1
d_gene: TRBD2
CDR3nt: TGCAGTGCTGAGAAACTAAGACTAGCGGGAGTATTATGGGACAATGAGCAGTTCTTC
CDR3aa: CSAEKLRLAGVLWDNEQFF

abundance: -
j_gene: TRBJ2-7
v_gene: TRBV20-1
d_gene: TRBD2
CDR3nt: TGCAGTGCTAAACTAGCGGGAGTTTGGAACGAGCAGTACTTC
CDR3aa: CSAKLAGVWNEQYF

abundance: few
j_gene: TRBJ2-3
v_gene: TRBV4-3
d_gene: -
CDR3nt: TGCGCCAGCAGCCAAGTCGTTGTTCGGGGAACAGATACGCAGTATTTT
CDR3aa: CASSQVVVRGTDTQYF

abundance: -
j_gene: TRBJ1-2
v_gene: TRBV5-4
d_gene: -
CDR3nt: TGTGCCAGCAGCTCCGGAGGTCAGGGGAGGGGCTACACCTTC
CDR3aa: CASSSGGQGRGYTF

abundance: few
j_gene: TRBJ2-1
v_gene: TRBV4-1
d_gene: -
CDR3nt: TGCGCCAGCAGCCAAGACGCAGGGACCTACAATGAGCAGTTCTTC
CDR3aa: CASSQDAGTYNEQFF

abundance: -
j_gene: TRBJ2-7
v_gene: TRBV2
d_gene: TRBD2
CDR3nt: TGTGCCAGCGGGCTCGGACTAGCGGGATCTGTCGAGCAGTACTTC
CDR3aa: CASGLGLAGSVEQYF

abundance: once
j_gene: TRBJ2-2
v_gene: TRBV7-2
d_gene: -
CDR3nt: TGTGCCAGCAGTTTCATGAGGTCCGGGGAGCTGTTTTTT
CDR3aa: CASSFMRSGELFF

abundance: -
j_gene: TRBJ2-6
v_gene: TRBV20-1
d_gene: TRBD2
CDR3nt: TGCAGTGCTAGGCAGGGAGGGCACTCTGGGTCCAACGTCCTGACTTTC
CDR3aa: CSARQGGHSGSNVLTF

abundance: few
j_gene: TRBJ2-1
v_gene: TRBV28
d_gene: -
CDR3nt: TGTGCCAGCAGTATTCCCCATGAGCAGTTCTTC
CDR3aa: CASSIPHEQFF

abundance: few
j_gene: TRBJ2-1
v_gene: TRBV3-1
d_gene: -
CDR3nt: TGTGCCAGCAGCTACGACAGACGCAATGAGCAGTTCTTC
CDR3aa: CASSYDRRNEQFF

abundance: -
j_gene: TRBJ2-1
v_gene: TRBV25-1
d_gene: TRBD2
CDR3nt: TGTGCCAGCAGTCCCCCCTTTCGACTAGCGGGGATCAATGAGCAGTTCTTC
CDR3aa: CASSPPFRLAGINEQFF

abundance: few
j_gene: TRBJ1-5
v_gene: TRBV4-2
d_gene: -
CDR3nt: TGTGCCAGCAGCCAGGAACCAGCTGGGGGGCAGGGAGGTCAGCCCCAGCATTTT
CDR3aa: CASSQEPAGGQGGQPQHF